This TCR beta chain is drawn from a study of tumor and adjacent non-tumor tissue in lung cancer. Overall study: Patients comprised some eleven adenocarcinoma, 2 squamous cell carcinoma and 1 small cell lung cancer. On average, productive TCRbeta reads reached 4 million to 5 million per sample. Findings and caveats of the study: Tumor tissue had significantly higher TCR diversity than normal lung. Patients with more diverse tumor TCRs had worse survival.

This sample's RNA came from whole unsorted tissue. The library came from three nested PCR rounds adapted from ARM-PCR protocols. TCRdb ran MiXCR on the multiplex PCR reads and lists one entry per CDR3 protein. The sample lists 75,000 to 95,000 distinct CDR3 sequences, around 64% occurring once. As concerns this clonotype: Its specificity is unknown.

The clonotype comes from a man aged 55 to 70 with non-small cell lung cancer. Sequenced sample: lung tumor tissue.

CDR3 coding DNA: TGTGCCACCAGTGACCCGACTATGAATGGGGGGAATGAGCAGTTCTTC. Protein: CATSDPTMNGGNEQFF. The rearrangement links TRBV24-1 to TRBJ2-1; D possibly corresponds to TRBD2 (6 bases). Looked up from germline, CDR1 is KGHDR and CDR2 is SFDVKD. With 4 bases removed from V and 7 bases from J, the gap between germline ends came to 19 bases. The CDR3 length is 16 residues.